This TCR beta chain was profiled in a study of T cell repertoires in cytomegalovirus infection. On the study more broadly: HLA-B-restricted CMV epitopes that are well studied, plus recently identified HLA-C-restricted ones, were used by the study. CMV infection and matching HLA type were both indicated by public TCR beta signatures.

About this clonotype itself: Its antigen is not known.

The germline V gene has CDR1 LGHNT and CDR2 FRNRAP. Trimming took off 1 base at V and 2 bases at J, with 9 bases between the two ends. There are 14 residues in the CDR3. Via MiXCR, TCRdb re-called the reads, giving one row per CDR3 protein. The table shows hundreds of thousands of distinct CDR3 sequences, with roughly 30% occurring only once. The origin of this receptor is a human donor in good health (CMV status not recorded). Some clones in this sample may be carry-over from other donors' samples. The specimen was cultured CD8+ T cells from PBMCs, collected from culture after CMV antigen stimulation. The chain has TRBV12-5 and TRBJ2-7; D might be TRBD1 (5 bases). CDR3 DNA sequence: TGTGCTAGTGGTTTGGCAGACAGAACCTACGAGCAGTACTTC. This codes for CASGLADRTYEQYF.